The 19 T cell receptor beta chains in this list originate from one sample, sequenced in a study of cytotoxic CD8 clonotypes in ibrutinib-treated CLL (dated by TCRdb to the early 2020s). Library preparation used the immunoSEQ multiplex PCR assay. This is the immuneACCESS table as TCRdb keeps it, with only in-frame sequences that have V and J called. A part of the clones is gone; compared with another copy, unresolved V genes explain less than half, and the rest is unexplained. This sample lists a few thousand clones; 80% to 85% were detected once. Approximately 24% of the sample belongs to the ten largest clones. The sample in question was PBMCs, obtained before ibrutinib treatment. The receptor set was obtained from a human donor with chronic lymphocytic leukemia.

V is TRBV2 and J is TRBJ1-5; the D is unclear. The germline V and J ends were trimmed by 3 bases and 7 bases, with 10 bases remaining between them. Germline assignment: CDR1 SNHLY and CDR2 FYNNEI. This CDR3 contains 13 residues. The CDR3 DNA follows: TGTGCCAGCAGTGACACGGGTCAACAGCCCCAGCATTTT. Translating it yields CASSDTGQQPQHF. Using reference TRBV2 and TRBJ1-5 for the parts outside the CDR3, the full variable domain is EPEVTQTPSHQVTQMGQEVILRCVPISNHLYFYWYRQILGQKVEFLVSFYNNEISEKSEIFDDQFSVERPDGSNFTLKIRSTKLEDSAMYFCASSDTGQQPQHFGDGTRLSIL.

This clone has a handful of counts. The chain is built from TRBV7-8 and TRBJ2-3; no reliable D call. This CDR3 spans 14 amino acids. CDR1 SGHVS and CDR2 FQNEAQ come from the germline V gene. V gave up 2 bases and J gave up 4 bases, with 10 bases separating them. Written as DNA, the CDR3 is TGTGCCAGCAGCTTACCGAGGTATGCAGATACGCAGTATTTT. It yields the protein CASSLPRYADTQYF.

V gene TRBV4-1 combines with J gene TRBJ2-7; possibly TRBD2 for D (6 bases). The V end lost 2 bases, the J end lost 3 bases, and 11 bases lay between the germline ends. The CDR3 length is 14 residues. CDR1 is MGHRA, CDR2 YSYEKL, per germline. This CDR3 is CASSQQRSGYEQYF. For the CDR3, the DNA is TGCGCCAGCAGCCAACAACGTAGCGGCTACGAGCAGTACTTC.

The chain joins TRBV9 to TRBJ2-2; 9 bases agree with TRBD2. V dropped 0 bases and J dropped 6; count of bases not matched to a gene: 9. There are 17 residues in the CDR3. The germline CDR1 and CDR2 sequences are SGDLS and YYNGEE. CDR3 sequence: CASSVGSGGPRAGELFF. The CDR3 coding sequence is TGTGCCAGCAGCGTAGGTAGCGGGGGCCCTAGGGCCGGGGAGCTGTTTTTT.

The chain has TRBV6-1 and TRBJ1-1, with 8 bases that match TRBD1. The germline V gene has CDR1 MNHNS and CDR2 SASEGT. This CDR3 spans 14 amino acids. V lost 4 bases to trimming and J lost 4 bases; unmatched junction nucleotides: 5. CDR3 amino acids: CASSALTGATEAFF. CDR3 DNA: TGTGCCAGCAGTGCTTTGACAGGGGCCACTGAAGCTTTCTTT.

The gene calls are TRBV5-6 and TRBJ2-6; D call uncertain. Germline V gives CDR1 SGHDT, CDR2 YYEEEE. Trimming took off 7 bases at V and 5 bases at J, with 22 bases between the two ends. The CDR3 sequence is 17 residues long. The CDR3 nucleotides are TGTGCCAGCCCCTTTGCAATAGTCACAAGTCGGGCCAACGTCCTGACTTTC. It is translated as CASPFAIVTSRANVLTF.

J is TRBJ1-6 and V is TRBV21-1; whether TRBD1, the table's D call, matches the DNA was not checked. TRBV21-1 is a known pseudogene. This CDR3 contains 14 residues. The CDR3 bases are TGTGCCAGCAGCCGAACCGAAGGGGATTCACCCCTCCACTTT. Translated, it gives CASSRTEGDSPLHF.

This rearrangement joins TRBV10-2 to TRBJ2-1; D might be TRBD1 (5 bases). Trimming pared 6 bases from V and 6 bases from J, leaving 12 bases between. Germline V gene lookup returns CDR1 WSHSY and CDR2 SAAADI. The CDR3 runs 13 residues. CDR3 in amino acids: CASRRRGSNEQFF. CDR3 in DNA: TGCGCCAGCAGGAGAAGGGGTAGCAATGAGCAGTTCTTC.

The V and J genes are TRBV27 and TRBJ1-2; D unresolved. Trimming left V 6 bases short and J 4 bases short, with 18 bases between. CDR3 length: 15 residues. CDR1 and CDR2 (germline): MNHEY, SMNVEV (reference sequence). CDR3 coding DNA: TGTGCCAGCAGCCAAGCGGCGGGCCCGATCTATGGCTACACCTTC. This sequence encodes CASSQAAGPIYGYTF.

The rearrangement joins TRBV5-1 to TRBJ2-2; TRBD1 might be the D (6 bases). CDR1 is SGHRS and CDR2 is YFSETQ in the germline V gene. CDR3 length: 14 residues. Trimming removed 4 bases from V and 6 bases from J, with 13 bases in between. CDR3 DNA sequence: TGCGCCAGCAGCCTGGGACACTCAGCCGGGGAGCTGTTTTTT. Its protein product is CASSLGHSAGELFF. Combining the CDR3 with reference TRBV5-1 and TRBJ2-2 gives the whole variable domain KAGVTQTPRYLIKTRGQQVTLSCSPISGHRSVSWYQQTPGQGLQFLFEYFSETQRNKGNFPGRFSGRQFSNSRSEMNVSTLELGDSALYLCASSLGHSAGELFFGEGSRLTVL.

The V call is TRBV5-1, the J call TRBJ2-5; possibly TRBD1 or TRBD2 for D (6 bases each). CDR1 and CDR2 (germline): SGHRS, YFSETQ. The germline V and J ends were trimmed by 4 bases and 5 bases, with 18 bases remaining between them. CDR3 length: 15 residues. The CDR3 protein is CASSPEGGRSETQYF. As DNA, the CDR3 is TGCGCCAGCAGCCCGGAGGGGGGCCGCAGCGAGACCCAGTACTTC.

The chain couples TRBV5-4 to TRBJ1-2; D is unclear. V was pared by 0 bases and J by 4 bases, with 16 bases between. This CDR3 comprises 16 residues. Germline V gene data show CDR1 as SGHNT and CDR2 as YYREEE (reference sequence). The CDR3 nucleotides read TGTGCCAGCAGCTTGGCGGAGGACGGAGCCTTCTATGGCTACACCTTC. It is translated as CASSLAEDGAFYGYTF.

In DNA form, the CDR3 reads TGCAGCGTTGAAGATGTAGATTACGAGCAGTACTTC. This encodes CSVEDVDYEQYF. The chain couples TRBV29-1 to TRBJ2-7, with D hard to call. The CDR3 contains 12 residues. V was cut by 0 bases and J by 4 bases, with 7 bases left in between. CDR1 and CDR2 (germline): SQVTM, ANQGSEA.

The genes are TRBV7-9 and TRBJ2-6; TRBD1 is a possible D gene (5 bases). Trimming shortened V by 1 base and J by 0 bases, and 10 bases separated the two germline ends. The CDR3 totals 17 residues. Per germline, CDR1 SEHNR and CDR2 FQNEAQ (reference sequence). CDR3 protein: CASSLGQGISGANVLTF. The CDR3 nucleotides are TGTGCCAGCAGCTTAGGCCAGGGCATCTCTGGGGCCAACGTCCTGACTTTC.

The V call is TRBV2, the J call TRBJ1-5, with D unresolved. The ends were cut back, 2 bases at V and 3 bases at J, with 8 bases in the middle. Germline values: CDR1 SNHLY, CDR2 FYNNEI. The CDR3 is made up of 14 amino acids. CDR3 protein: CASSEWADNQPQHF. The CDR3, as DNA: TGTGCCAGCAGTGAATGGGCGGACAATCAGCCCCAGCATTTT.

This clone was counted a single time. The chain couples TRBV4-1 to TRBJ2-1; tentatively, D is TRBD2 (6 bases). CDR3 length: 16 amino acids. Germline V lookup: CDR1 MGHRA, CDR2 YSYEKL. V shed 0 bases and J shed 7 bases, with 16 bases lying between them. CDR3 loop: CASSQEITRGSNEQFF. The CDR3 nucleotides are TGCGCCAGCAGCCAAGAAATTACGCGGGGTTCGAATGAGCAGTTCTTC.

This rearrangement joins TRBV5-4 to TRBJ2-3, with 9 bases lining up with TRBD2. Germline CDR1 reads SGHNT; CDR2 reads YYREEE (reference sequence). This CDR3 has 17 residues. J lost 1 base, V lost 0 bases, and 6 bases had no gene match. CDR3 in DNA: TGTGCCAGCAGCTTGGTGACTAGCGGCGTGGGCACAGATACGCAGTATTTT. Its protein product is CASSLVTSGVGTDTQYF.

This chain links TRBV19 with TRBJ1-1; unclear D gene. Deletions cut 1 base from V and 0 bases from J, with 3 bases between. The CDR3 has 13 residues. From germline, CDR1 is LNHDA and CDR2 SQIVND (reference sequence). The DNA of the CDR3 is TGTGCCAGTAGTATAGTGCTGAACACTGAAGCTTTCTTT. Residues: CASSIVLNTEAFF.

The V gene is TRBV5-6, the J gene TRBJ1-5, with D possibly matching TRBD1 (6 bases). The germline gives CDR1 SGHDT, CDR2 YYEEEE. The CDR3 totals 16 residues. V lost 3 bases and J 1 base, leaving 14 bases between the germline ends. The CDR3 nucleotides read TGTGCCAGCAGCTCCAGAGACAGGATCAGCAATCAGCCCCAGCATTTT. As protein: CASSSRDRISNQPQHF.